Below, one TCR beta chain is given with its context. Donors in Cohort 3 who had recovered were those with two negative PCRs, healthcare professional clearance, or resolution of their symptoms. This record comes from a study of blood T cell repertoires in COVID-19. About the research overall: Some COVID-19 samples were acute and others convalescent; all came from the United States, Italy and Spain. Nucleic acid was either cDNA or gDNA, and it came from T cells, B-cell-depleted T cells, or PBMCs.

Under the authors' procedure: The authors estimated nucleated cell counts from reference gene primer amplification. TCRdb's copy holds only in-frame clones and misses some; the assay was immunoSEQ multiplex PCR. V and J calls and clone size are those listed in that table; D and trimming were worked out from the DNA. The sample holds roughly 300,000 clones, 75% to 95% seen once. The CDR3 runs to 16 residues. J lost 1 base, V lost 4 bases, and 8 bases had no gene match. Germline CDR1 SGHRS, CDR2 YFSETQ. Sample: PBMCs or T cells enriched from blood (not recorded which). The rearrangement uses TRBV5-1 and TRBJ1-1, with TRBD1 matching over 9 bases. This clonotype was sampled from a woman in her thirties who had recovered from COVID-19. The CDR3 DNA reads TGCGCCAGCAGCCGATTCGGGACAGGGCCGAACACTGAAGCTTTCTTT. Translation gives CASSRFGTGPNTEAFF.